The 30 T cell receptor beta chains listed next were all sequenced from one sample in a study of blood T cell repertoires in COVID-19. Data came from immunoSEQ multiplex PCR; TCRdb stores just in-frame clones and leaves some out. Of approximately 120,000 clones in the sample, 74% were seen once. Sequencing used peripheral blood. These receptors came from a man at least 80 years old with COVID-19, enrolled during active disease.

Written as DNA, the CDR3 is TGCGCCAGCGGCCGGGACAGCATCTACAATGAGCAGTTCTTC. Its translation is CASGRDSIYNEQFF. The genes are TRBV10-1 and TRBJ2-1; the match to TRBD1 covers 7 bases. CDR3 length: 14 residues. CDR1 and CDR2 (germline): WNHNN, SYGVQD (reference sequence). The V gene end was trimmed by 8 bases and the J gene end by 3 bases; junction bases not matched to a gene: 7.

The rearrangement links TRBV28 to TRBJ2-3; 9 positions agree with TRBD2. This CDR3 comprises 11 residues. The V and J ends lost 9 bases and 5 bases, in that order; junction bases with no gene match: 0. Germline-derived CDR1 and CDR2 are MDHEN and SYDVKM. CDR3 protein: CASSGRDTQYF. As DNA, the CDR3 is TGTGCCAGTAGCGGGAGAGATACGCAGTATTTT.

The gene calls are TRBV4-2 and TRBJ2-1, with 13 bases matching TRBD2. J lost 4 bases, V lost 1 base, and 4 bases had no gene match. The germline gives CDR1 LGHNA, CDR2 YNFKEQ. The CDR3 loop spans 17 amino acids. The CDR3 region is CASSQARTSGRYNEQFF. DNA of the CDR3: TGTGCCAGCAGCCAAGCCCGGACTAGCGGGAGATACAATGAGCAGTTCTTC.

This chain joins TRBV27 and TRBJ1-2; D might be TRBD1 (5 bases). The CDR3 consists of 16 residues. Trimming cost V 6 bases and J 7 bases, with 24 bases left between them. The V gene's germline CDR1 is MNHEY and CDR2 SMNVEV (reference sequence). The CDR3 DNA is TGTGCCAGCAGGATAACTGGGGGGGTCCCTAGGGGTGGCTACACCTTC. This translates into CASRITGGVPRGGYTF.

The CDR3, as DNA: TGTGCCAGCAGCAGTCCGGGACTAGCGGGAGGGTGGGACGAGCAGTACTTC. This encodes CASSSPGLAGGWDEQYF. V usage is TRBV21-1 and J usage is TRBJ2-7; the D call in the table, TRBD2, was not verified against the DNA. TRBV21-1 counts as a pseudogene. CDR3 size: 17 residues.

The rearrangement uses TRBV19 and TRBJ2-3, with D tentatively TRBD2 (5 bases). Germline assignment: CDR1 LNHDA and CDR2 SQIVND (reference sequence). The V end lost 3 bases, the J end lost 1 base, and 11 bases lay between the germline ends. CDR3 size: 15 residues. CDR3 amino acids: CASSMWGVGTDTQYF. Written as DNA, the CDR3 is TGTGCCAGTAGTATGTGGGGAGTTGGCACAGATACGCAGTATTTT.

As for this clone: The same CDR3 arises from other DNA sequences in this sample as well. V usage is TRBV5-1 and J usage is TRBJ1-1; 12 nucleotides line up with TRBD1. V lost 4 bases and J lost 4; bases outside the gene matches: 8. CDR1 SGHRS and CDR2 YFSETQ come from the germline V gene. CDR3 length: 16 amino acids. For the CDR3, the DNA is TGCGCCAGCAGCCCTGGGACAGGGGGCGCAGGCACTGAAGCTTTCTTT. Its protein product is CASSPGTGGAGTEAFF.

This sequence joins TRBV3-1 (or the pseudogene TRBV3-2) and TRBJ2-7; maybe TRBD2 (5 bases). The V end was cut by 4 bases, the J end by 4 bases, with 17 bases between. CDR1 is LGHDT and CDR2 is YNNKEL in the germline V gene (reference sequence). CDR3 length equals 15 residues. The CDR3 region is CASSREAEFHYEQYF. The CDR3 bases are TGTGCCAGCAGCCGAGAAGCGGAGTTCCATTACGAGCAGTACTTC.

The V call is TRBV30, the J call TRBJ1-5, with 7 nucleotides matching TRBD1. This CDR3 has 13 residues. Germline trimming cut 2 bases from V and 6 bases from J; bases unmatched to any gene: 4. Germline values: CDR1 GTSNPN, CDR2 SVGIG (reference sequence). The DNA of the CDR3 is TGTGCCTGGAGTAACAGGGGAATTCAGCCCCAGCATTTT. As protein: CAWSNRGIQPQHF.

This chain links TRBV4-3 with TRBJ2-7, with D possibly matching TRBD2 (5 bases). V shed 0 bases and J shed 0 bases, with 9 bases lying between them. Germline V gives CDR1 LGHNA, CDR2 YSLEER. The CDR3 length is 15 residues. The CDR3 protein is CASSQDGGSSYEQYF. In DNA form, the CDR3 reads TGCGCCAGCAGCCAAGACGGTGGGAGCTCCTACGAGCAGTACTTC.

This clone was counted between two and nine times. The V and J genes are TRBV3-1 (or the pseudogene TRBV3-2) and TRBJ1-2; possibly TRBD1 for D (5 bases). CDR1 is LGHDT, CDR2 YNNKEL, per germline (reference sequence). Trimming took off 1 base at V and 0 bases at J, with 12 bases between the two ends. The CDR3 totals 16 residues. CDR3 residues: CASSQAWGPANYGYTF. The CDR3 DNA reads as TGTGCCAGCAGCCAAGCGTGGGGCCCAGCTAACTATGGCTACACCTTC.

The rearrangement uses TRBV28 and TRBJ2-7, with D perhaps matching TRBD2 (6 bases). Trimming removed 3 bases at V and 6 bases at J, with 12 bases between. The CDR3 length is 13 residues. Germline V gene data show CDR1 as MDHEN and CDR2 as SYDVKM. The DNA for the CDR3 is TGTGCCAGCAGTTTCGGGACTCGGGGCGAGCAGTACTTC. Translated, it gives CASSFGTRGEQYF.

The J gene is TRBJ1-5, the V gene TRBV4-1, with D uncertain. V was cut by 0 bases and J by 0 bases, with 12 bases left in between. The CDR3 totals 17 residues. Germline CDR1 reads MGHRA; CDR2 reads YSYEKL. The CDR3 here is CASSQEWLSDSNQPQHF. CDR3 DNA: TGCGCCAGCAGCCAAGAGTGGCTCTCCGATAGCAATCAGCCCCAGCATTTT.

J is TRBJ2-1 and V is TRBV7-3; D may be TRBD2 (5 bases). Trimming removed 2 bases at V and 5 bases at J, with 10 bases between. CDR3 size: 14 residues. CDR1 SGHTA and CDR2 FQGTGA come from the germline V gene. The CDR3 DNA follows: TGTGCCAGCAGCTTAGACGTGGGAGACAATGAGCAGTTCTTC. It is translated as CASSLDVGDNEQFF.

This sequence joins TRBV6-6 and TRBJ2-6; D call uncertain. The V end lost 5 bases, the J end lost 4 bases, and 18 bases lay between the germline ends. Per germline, CDR1 MNHNY and CDR2 SVGAGI (reference sequence). The CDR3 is 17 residues long. The CDR3 spells CASSRGVPTEGANVLTF. The CDR3 coding sequence is TGTGCCAGCAGTCGCGGCGTTCCGACGGAGGGGGCCAACGTCCTGACTTTC.

The chain joins TRBV28 to TRBJ1-4, with D possibly matching TRBD1 (6 bases). Deletions cut 5 bases from V and 8 bases from J, with 18 bases between. CDR1 and CDR2 (germline): MDHEN, SYDVKM. CDR3 length: 15 amino acids. CDR3 sequence reads: CASSAATGIPEKLFF. The CDR3 bases are TGTGCCAGCAGTGCTGCGACAGGTATTCCGGAAAAACTGTTTTTT.

The V call is TRBV6-2 or TRBV6-3, the J call TRBJ1-1; D not certain. V dropped 5 bases and J dropped 2 bases, with 12 bases sitting between them. This CDR3 contains 14 residues. CDR1 and CDR2 from the germline V gene are MNHEY and SVGEGT. The CDR3 loop is CASSPGSPNTEAFF. CDR3 DNA: TGTGCCAGCAGTCCGGGTAGCCCCAACACTGAAGCTTTCTTT.

This clone is a singleton in its sample. The chain uses TRBV19 and TRBJ1-5, with D maybe TRBD1 (6 bases). The CDR3 spans 14 residues. V was cut by 3 bases and J by 5 bases, with 11 bases left in between. Germline-derived CDR1 and CDR2 are LNHDA and SQIVND (reference sequence). CDR3 DNA sequence: TGTGCCAGTAGTATGGTGGCAGGGGATCAGCCCCAGCATTTT. This codes for CASSMVAGDQPQHF.

The V and J genes are TRBV12-3 or TRBV12-4 and TRBJ2-1; 7 nucleotides agree with TRBD2. V dropped 5 bases and J dropped 6; count of bases not matched to a gene: 4. The CDR3 has 13 amino acids. In DNA, the CDR3 is TGTGCCAGCAGTCTGACTAGCCGCAATGAGCAGTTCTTC. Translation gives CASSLTSRNEQFF.

This sequence joins TRBV3-1 (or the pseudogene TRBV3-2) and TRBJ1-5; tentatively, D is TRBD1 (6 bases). Germline CDR1 is LGHDT and CDR2 is YNNKEL (reference sequence). The CDR3 length is 12 residues. Trimming took 5 bases from V and 5 from J, leaving 7 bases between them. CDR3 protein: CASSSGDQPQHF. CDR3 sequence (DNA): TGTGCCAGCAGCTCAGGGGATCAGCCCCAGCATTTT.

This clone has only a few counts. The genes are TRBV19 and TRBJ1-1; TRBD1 aligns across 8 bases. After removal of 3 bases from V and 1 base from J, the junction contained 7 bases not matched to a gene. The CDR3 has 16 residues. Germline loops: CDR1 LNHDA, CDR2 SQIVND (reference sequence). CDR3 DNA sequence: TGTGCCAGTAGTATCCTCGCCGGGACAGGGAACACTGAAGCTTTCTTT. It codes for CASSILAGTGNTEAFF.

V usage is TRBV20-1 and J usage is TRBJ1-1; D might be TRBD1 (5 bases). V was cut by 0 bases and J by 11 bases, with 10 bases left in between. This CDR3 comprises 11 residues. Germline values: CDR1 DFQATT, CDR2 SNEGSKA (reference sequence). The CDR3 DNA follows: TGCAGTGCTAGAGAGGGCAGGGTGGCTTTCTTT. Translating it yields CSAREGRVAFF.

V usage is TRBV27 and J usage is TRBJ2-6, with D uncertain. CDR3 length: 13 residues. The germline V and J ends were trimmed by 6 bases and 0 bases, with 3 bases remaining between them. Germline loops: CDR1 MNHEY, CDR2 SMNVEV (reference sequence). The CDR3 DNA is TGTGCCAGCAGCCTCTCTGGGGCCAACGTCCTGACTTTC. This gives the protein CASSLSGANVLTF.

This clone appeared once. V is TRBV20-1 and J is TRBJ2-3; a weak D match, TRBD2 (6 bases). Deletions cut 3 bases from V and 2 bases from J, with 15 bases between. CDR3 size: 15 residues. Germline CDR1 is DFQATT and CDR2 is SNEGSKA (reference sequence). CDR3 DNA sequence: TGCAGTGCTAGTCCGAATGGGGAGGCCACAGATACGCAGTATTTT. It yields the protein CSASPNGEATDTQYF.

As for this clone: The sample holds other DNA sequences that translate to the same CDR3. This chain connects TRBV7-2 to TRBJ2-3; 8 bases match TRBD2. CDR3 length equals 15 residues. V shed 1 base, J shed 3 bases, and the junction held 3 bases outside the gene matches. The germline V gene has CDR1 SGHTA and CDR2 FQGNSA. This chain's CDR3 is CASSLGLAGTDTQYF. As DNA, the CDR3 is TGTGCCAGCAGCTTAGGGCTAGCGGGTACAGATACGCAGTATTTT. The complete variable domain, with remaining parts taken from reference TRBV7-2 and TRBJ2-3, reads GAGVSQSPSNKVTEKGKDVELRCDPISGHTALYWYRQSLGQGLEFLIYFQGNSAPDKSGLPSDRFSAERTGGSVSTLTIQRTQQEDSAVYLCASSLGLAGTDTQYFGPGTRLTVL.

J is TRBJ1-5 and V is TRBV9; the match to TRBD1 covers 7 bases. CDR3 length: 16 amino acids. Germline CDR1 SGDLS, CDR2 YYNGEE. DNA for the CDR3: TGTGCATACTCCTACAGAAGGGGGCCGAGCAATCAGCCCCAGCATTTT. Translating gives CAYSYRRGPSNQPQHF.

The chain couples TRBV5-1 to TRBJ1-1; D is undetermined. Trimming left V 4 bases short and J 0 bases short, with 13 bases between. Germline assignment: CDR1 SGHRS and CDR2 YFSETQ. The CDR3 is 15 amino acids. The CDR3 loop reads CASSRLDFMNTEAFF. CDR3 sequence (DNA): TGCGCCAGCAGCCGACTAGACTTCATGAACACTGAAGCTTTCTTT.

DNA for the CDR3: TGTGCCAGTAGGGACAGGGGAACGTCGAACACCGGGGAGCTGTTTTTT. Translated, it gives CASRDRGTSNTGELFF. The V and J genes are TRBV19 and TRBJ2-2, with 9 bases aligning to TRBD1. V gave up 6 bases and J gave up 0 bases; unmatched junction bases: 5. The germline V gene encodes CDR1 LNHDA and CDR2 SQIVND (reference sequence). This CDR3 contains 16 residues.

The V and J genes are TRBV9 and TRBJ2-7; a weak D match, TRBD2 (7 bases). Trimming left V 2 bases short and J 3 bases short, with 18 bases between. This CDR3 has 16 residues. CDR1 SGDLS and CDR2 YYNGEE come from the germline V gene. CDR3 residues: CASSVDWGGGVYEQYF. The DNA of the CDR3 is TGTGCCAGCAGCGTGGATTGGGGGGGCGGAGTCTACGAGCAGTACTTC.

The chain employs TRBV4-1 and TRBJ1-1; no reliable D call. Germline CDR1 is MGHRA and CDR2 is YSYEKL. The CDR3 consists of 12 residues. V lost 6 bases to trimming and J lost 3 bases, with 8 bases between them. Here the CDR3 DNA reads TGCGCCAGCAGTTTAAGCGACACTGAAGCTTTCTTT. Its protein is CASSLSDTEAFF.